What follows describes a single TCR beta chain. It has no known antigen specificity. This entry is derived from a study of CXCR3-negative and CXCR3-positive naive CD8 T cells (dated by TCRdb to about 2019). As for the study more broadly: Some 130 million TRB reads were obtained in total, roughly 1.5 +/- 0.3 million reads per library. Diversity and physicochemical repertoire analyses were performed on about 12 donors pooled from two independent experiments. The TRBV-TRBJ cluster analysis covered naive subsets from 5 or 6 donors and memory cells from 3 donors. On the study overall, not on this receptor specifically: Compared with CXCR3-negative naive cells, CXCR3-positive naive cells had TRB CDR3s with higher hydrophobicity (lower Kidera factor 4), lower energy, and higher strength and volume indices. Freshly isolated PBMCs were used for most assays because CXCR3 expression went down partially after cryopreservation. Naive CXCR3-negative and CXCR3-positive cells from the same donor showed similar TRBV-TRBJ usage, whereas memory cells showed distinct patterns. Because surface CD5, which is linked to self-reactivity in mice, was comparable between the naive subsets, TCR interaction strength was also inferred from the physicochemical properties of TRB CDR3s. Repertoire diversity was comparably high in both naive subsets but much lower in memory CD8+ T cells.

For every CD8+ T cell subset, some 310,000 cells were flow-sorted straight into RLT lysis buffer, and each subset was sorted in triplicate. Naive CD8+ T cells were defined stringently as CD45RO-CCR7+CD27+CD95- to exclude memory contaminants. Peripheral blood mononuclear cells were isolated from buffy coats by standard density gradient centrifugation. Naive CXCR3-negative and CXCR3-positive CD8+ T cells were flow-sorted using a FACSAria III. Total RNA was extracted from sorted cells with an RNeasy Mini Kit. The germline V gene (reference sequence) specifies DFQATT as CDR1 and SNEGSKA as CDR2. Spanning cysteine to phenylalanine, the CDR3 consists of 15 amino acids. The entry carries no DNA sequence. Sequencing was carried out with a NextSeq 550. The Human TCR Profiling Kit (MiLaboratory) was used to make UMI-labeled 5' RACE TRB cDNA libraries. cDNA synthesis used the entire amount of extracted RNA, and PCR amplification then used the entire amount of cDNA produced. The libraries were made side by side, with each library going through the same number of PCR cycles. In the authors' own workflow: With a requirement of at least two reads per UMI, MIGEC and MiXCR extracted about 50,000 +/- 10,000 unique UMI-labeled TRB cDNA molecules per library. On average, each library contained about 40,000 +/- 10,000 functional in-frame TRB CDR3 nucleotide clonotypes without stop codons. After each sample was downsampled to 5000 UMI-labeled TRB molecules, VDJtools was used to calculate diversity metrics such as normalized Shannon-Wiener and Chao1. For the central five CDR3 residues, VDJtools calculated physicochemical properties weighted by clonotype size, namely interaction energy, strength, volume and Kidera factor 4. TCRdb reprocessed the reads and assigns one entry to each CDR3 protein sequence, leaving out DNA. What appears here as the V and J calls and clone size reflects TCRdb's work, not the paper's. Per the sample table, the count is 55,000 to 70,000 distinct CDR3 sequences. Under 0.55% of the sample belongs to the ten largest clones.

Sequencing was performed on naive CXCR3+ CD8+ T cells from blood. The sample's cell subset or site, from its label and the paper: CD45RO-CCR7+CD27+CD95- naive CD8+ T cells expressing CXCR3 (TNR3+). The receptor was isolated from a human donor in good health. Some clones in this sample may be carry-over from other donors' samples. The rearrangement joined TRBV20-1 to TRBJ2-7; the TRBD1 assignment by TCRdb is unverifiable without DNA. CDR3 sequence: CSARDRGGSSYEQYF.